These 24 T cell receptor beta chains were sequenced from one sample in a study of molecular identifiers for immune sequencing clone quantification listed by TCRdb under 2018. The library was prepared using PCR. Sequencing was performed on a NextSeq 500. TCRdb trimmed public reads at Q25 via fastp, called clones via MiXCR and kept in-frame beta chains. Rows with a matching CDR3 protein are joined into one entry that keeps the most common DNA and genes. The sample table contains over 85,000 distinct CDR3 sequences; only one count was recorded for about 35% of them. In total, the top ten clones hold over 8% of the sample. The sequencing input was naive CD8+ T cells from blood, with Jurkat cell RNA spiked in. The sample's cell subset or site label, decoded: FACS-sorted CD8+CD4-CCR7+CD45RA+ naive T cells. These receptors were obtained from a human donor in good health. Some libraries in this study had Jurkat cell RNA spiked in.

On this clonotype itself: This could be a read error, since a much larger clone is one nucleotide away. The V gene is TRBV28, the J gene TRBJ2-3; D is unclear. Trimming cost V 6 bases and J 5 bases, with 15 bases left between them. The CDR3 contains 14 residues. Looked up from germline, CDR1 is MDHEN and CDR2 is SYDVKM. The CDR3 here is CASSRRVYGDTQYF. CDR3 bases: TGTGCCAGCAGCCGCCGGGTCTATGGAGATACGCAGTATTTT.

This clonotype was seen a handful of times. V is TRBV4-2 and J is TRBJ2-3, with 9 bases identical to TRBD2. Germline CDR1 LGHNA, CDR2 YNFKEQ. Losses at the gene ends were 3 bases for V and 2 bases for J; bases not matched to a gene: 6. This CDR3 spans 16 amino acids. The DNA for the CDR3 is TGTGCCAGCAGCCAGAGAGCGGGAGGCGTCACAGATACGCAGTATTTT. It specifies CASSQRAGGVTDTQYF.

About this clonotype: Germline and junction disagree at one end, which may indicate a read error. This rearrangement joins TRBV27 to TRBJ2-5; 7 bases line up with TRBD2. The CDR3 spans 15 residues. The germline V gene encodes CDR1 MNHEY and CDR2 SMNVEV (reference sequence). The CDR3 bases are TGTGCCAGCAGTGATTCTAGCGGCCTCCAAGTGACCCTGTACTTC. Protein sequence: CASSDSSGLQVTLYF.

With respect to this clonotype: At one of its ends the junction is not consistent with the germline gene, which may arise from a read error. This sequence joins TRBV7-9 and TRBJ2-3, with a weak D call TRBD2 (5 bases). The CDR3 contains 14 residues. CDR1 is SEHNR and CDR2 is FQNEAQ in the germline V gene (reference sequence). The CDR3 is CACSLTRGTDTQYF. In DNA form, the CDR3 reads TGTGCCTGCAGCTTGACCAGAGGGACAGATACGCAGTATTTT.

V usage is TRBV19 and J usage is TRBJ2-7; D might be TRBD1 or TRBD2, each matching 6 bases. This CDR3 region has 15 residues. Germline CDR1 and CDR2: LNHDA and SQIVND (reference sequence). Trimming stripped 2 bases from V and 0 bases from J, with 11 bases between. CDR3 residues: CASSISGASSYEQYF. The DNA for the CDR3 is TGTGCCAGTAGTATATCGGGGGCGAGCTCCTACGAGCAGTACTTC.

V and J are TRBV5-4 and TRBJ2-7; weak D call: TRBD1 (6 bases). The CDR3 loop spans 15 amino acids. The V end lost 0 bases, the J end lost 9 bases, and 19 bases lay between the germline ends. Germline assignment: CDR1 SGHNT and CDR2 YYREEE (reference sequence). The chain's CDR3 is CASSLGIGPGTRQYF. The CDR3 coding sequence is TGTGCCAGCAGCTTGGGAATCGGCCCGGGGACAAGGCAGTACTTC.

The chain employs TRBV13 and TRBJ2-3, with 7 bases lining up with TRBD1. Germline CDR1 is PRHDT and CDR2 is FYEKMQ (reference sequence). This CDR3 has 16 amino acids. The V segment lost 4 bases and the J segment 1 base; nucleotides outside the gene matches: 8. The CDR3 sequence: CASSSPDRTRTDTQYF. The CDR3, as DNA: TGTGCCAGCAGCTCGCCGGACAGGACTCGCACAGATACGCAGTATTTT.

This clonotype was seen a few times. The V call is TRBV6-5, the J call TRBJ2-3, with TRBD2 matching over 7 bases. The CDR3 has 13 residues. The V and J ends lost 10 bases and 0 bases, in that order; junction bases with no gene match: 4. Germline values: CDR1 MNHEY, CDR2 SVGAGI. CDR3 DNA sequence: TGTGCCACTGGGACTACCAGCACAGATACGCAGTATTTT. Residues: CATGTTSTDTQYF.

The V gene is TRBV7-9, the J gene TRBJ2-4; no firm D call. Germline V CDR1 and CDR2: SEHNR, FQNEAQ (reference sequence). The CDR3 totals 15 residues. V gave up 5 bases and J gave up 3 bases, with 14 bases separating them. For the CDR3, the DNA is TGTGCCAGCAGCCTCCCTGGGCCCGACAAAAACATTCAGTACTTC. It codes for CASSLPGPDKNIQYF.

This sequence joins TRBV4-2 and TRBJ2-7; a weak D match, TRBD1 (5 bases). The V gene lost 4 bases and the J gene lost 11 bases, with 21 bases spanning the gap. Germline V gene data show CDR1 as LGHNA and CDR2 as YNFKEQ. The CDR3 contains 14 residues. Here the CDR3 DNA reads TGTGCCAGCAGCCTTGGGCCCCGGAGTACGACAGAGTACTTC. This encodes CASSLGPRSTTEYF.

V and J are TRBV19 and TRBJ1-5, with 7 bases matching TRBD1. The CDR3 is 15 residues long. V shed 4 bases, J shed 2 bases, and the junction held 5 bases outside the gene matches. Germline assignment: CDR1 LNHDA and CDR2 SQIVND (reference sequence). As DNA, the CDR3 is TGTGCCAGTAGTACTAGACAGGGTGGCAATCAGCCCCAGCATTTT. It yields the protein CASSTRQGGNQPQHF.

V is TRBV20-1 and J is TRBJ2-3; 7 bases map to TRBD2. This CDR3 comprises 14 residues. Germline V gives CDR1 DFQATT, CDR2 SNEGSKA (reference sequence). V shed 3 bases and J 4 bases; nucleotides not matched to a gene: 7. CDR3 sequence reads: CSARGSGISDTQYF. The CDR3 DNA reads TGCAGTGCTAGGGGCAGCGGGATTTCAGATACGCAGTATTTT.

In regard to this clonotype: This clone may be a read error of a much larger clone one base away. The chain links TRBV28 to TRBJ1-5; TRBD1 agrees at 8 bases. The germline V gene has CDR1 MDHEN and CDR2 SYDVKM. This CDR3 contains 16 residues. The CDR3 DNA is TGTGCCACCCAGACAGGGGTCATGGAGAGCAAACAGCCCCAGCATTTT. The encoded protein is CATQTGVMESKQPQHF.

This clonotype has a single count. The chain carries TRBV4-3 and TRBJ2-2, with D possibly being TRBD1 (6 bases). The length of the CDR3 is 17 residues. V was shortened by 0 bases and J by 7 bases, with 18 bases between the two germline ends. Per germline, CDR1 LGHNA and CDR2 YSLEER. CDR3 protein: CASSQEGGTRGIGELFF. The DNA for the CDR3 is TGCGCCAGCAGCCAAGAAGGGGGAACTAGGGGGATCGGGGAGCTGTTTTTT.

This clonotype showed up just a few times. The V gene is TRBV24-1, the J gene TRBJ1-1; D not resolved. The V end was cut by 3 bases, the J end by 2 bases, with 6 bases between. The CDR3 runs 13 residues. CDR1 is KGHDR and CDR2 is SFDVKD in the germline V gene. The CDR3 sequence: CATSDPINTEAFF. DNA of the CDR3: TGTGCCACCAGTGATCCGATAAACACTGAAGCTTTCTTT.

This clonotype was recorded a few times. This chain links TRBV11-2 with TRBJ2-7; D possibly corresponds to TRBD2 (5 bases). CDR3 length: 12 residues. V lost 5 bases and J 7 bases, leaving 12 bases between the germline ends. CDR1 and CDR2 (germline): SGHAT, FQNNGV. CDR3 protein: CASSTGGWEQYF. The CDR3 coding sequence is TGTGCCAGCAGCACCGGCGGGTGGGAGCAGTACTTC.

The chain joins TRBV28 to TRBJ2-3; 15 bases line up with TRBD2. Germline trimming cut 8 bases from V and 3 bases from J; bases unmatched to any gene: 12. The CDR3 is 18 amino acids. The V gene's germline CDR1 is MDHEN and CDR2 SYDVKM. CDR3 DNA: TGTGCCAGCGGTTCTGGACTAGCGGGAGGGCTGGGTACAGATACGCAGTATTTT. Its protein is CASGSGLAGGLGTDTQYF.

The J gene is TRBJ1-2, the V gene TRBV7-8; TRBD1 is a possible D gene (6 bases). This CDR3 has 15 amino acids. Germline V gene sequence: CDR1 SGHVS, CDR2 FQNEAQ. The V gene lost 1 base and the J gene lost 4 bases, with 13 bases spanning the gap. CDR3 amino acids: CASSLGLGAVYGYTF. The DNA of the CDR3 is TGTGCCAGCAGCTTAGGTCTGGGGGCGGTCTATGGCTACACCTTC.

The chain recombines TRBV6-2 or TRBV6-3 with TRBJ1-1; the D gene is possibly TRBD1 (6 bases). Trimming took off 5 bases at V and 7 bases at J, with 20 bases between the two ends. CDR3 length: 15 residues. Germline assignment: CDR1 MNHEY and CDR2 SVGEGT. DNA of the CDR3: TGTGCCAGCAGTAAACGACAGGATATGGGGGATGAAGCTTTCTTT. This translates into CASSKRQDMGDEAFF.

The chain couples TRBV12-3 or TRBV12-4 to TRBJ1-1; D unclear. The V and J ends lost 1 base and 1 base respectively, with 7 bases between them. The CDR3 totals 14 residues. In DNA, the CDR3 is TGTGCCAGCAGTTTAGGCTTTGAGAACACTGAAGCTTTCTTT. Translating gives CASSLGFENTEAFF.

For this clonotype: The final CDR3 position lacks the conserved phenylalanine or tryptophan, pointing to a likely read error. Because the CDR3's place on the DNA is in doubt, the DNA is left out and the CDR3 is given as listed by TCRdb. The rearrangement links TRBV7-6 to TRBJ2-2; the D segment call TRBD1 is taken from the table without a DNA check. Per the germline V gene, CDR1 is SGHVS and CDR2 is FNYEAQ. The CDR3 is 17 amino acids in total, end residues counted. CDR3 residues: CASSFTGSRGTTGELII.

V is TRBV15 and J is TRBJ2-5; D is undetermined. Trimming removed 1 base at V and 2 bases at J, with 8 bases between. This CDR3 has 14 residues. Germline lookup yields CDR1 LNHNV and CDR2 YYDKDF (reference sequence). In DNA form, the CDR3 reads TGTGCCACCAGCAGAGGAGCGACGCAAGAGACCCAGTACTTC. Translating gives CATSRGATQETQYF.

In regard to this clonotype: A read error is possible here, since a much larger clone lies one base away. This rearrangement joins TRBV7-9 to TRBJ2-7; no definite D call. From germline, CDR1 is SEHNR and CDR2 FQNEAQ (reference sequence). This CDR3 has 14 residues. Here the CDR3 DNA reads TGTGCCAGCAGCTCAGCAAAGGCTGCCTACGTGCAGTACTTC. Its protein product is CASSSAKAAYVQYF.

CDR3 sequence: CASSLAPRGNTEAFF. The DNA of the CDR3 is TGTGCCAGCAGTTTAGCCCCCCGGGGGAACACTGAAGCTTTCTTT. The chain is built from TRBV12-3 or TRBV12-4 and TRBJ1-1; D is unresolved. V shed 0 bases and J shed 1 base, with 9 bases lying between them. The CDR3 contains 15 residues.